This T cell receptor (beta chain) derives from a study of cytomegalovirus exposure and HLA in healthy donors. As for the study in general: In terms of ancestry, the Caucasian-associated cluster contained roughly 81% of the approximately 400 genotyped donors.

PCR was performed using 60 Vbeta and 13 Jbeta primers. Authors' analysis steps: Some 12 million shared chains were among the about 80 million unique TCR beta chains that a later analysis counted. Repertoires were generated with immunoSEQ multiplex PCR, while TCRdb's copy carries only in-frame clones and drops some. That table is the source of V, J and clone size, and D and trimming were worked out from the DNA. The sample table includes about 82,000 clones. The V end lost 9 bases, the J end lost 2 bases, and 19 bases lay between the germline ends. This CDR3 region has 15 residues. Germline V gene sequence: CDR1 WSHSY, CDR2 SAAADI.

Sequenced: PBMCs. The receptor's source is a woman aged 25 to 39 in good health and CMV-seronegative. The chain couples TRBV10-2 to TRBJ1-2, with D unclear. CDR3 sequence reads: CARVSTAGQNYGYTF. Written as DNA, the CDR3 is TGCGCCAGAGTTTCAACGGCGGGTCAAAACTATGGCTACACCTTC.